This T cell receptor beta chain was identified in a study of blood T cells in healthy people across ages. Trimming took 6 bases from V and 1 from J; bases not matched to a gene: 5. The CDR3 contains 13 residues. Per germline, CDR1 DFQATT and CDR2 SNEGSKA (reference sequence). PCR was performed a second time for roughly 6 to 12 cycles using a sample-barcoded 5' primer and a J-beta primer mix. TCRdb called the 5' RACE reads again in MiXCR, with one record for every CDR3 protein. Of 700,000 to 850,000 distinct CDR3 sequences detected, about 34% appear once; the ten largest clones hold under 15%. The study, taken as a whole, reports: The study found more naive CD4+ cells and higher diversity in long-lived than aged donors. Because sorting was not performed, PBMCs prevented conclusive naive versus antigen-experienced comparison.

Collection of around 9.3 milliliters of peripheral blood was performed for each donor. Comments on this clonotype: Its antigen is unknown.

The sequence derives from a man aged 18-30 years in good health. The chain recombines TRBV20-1 with TRBJ1-1; TRBD1 aligns across 7 bases. Sample: blood. The CDR3 DNA reads TGCAGTGCCCCGGACAGGACGAACACTGAAGCTTTCTTT. It is translated as CSAPDRTNTEAFF.